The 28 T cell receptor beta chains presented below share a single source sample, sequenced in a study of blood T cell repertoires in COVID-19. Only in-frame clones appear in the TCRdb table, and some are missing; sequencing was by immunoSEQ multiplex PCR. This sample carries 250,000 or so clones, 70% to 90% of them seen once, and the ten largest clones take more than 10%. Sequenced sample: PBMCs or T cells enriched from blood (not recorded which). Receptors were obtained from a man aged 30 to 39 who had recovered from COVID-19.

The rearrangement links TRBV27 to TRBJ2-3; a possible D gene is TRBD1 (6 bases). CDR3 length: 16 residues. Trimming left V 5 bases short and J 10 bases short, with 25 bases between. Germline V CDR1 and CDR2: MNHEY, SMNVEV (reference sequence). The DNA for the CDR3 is TGTGCCAGCAGTCAAAATCCCCCGGGACCCAGGGGCTCGCAGTATTTT. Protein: CASSQNPPGPRGSQYF.

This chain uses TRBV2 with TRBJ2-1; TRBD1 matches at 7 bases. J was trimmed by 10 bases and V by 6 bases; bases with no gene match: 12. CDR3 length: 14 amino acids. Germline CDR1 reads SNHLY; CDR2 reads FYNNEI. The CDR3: CASRPYDRVGEQFF. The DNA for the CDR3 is TGTGCCAGCAGACCCTATGACAGGGTGGGCGAGCAGTTCTTC.

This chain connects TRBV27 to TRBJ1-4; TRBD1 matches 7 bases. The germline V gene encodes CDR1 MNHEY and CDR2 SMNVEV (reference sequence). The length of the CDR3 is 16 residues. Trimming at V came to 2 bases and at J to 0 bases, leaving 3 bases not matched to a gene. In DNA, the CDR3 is TGTGCCAGCAGTTTAACAGGGGTATCAACTAATGAAAAACTGTTTTTT. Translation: CASSLTGVSTNEKLFF.

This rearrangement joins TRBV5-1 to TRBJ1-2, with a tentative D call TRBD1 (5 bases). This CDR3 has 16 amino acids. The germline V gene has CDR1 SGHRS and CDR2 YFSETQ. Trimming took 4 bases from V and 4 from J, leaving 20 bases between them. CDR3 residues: CASSGGGRALGYGYTF. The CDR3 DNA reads TGCGCCAGCAGCGGGGGAGGGCGCGCCCTGGGCTATGGCTACACCTTC.

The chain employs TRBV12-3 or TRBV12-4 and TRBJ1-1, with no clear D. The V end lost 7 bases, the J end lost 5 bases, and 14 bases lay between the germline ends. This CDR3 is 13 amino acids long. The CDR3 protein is CASTLVGGTEAFF. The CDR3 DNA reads TGTGCCAGCACCCTAGTTGGCGGGACTGAAGCTTTCTTT.

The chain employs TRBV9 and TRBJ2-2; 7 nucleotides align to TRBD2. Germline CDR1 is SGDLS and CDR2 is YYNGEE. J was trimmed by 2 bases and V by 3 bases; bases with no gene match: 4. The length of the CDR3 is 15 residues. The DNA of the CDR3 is TGTGCCAGCAGCGCCGGGGGGTATAACACCGGGGAGCTGTTTTTT. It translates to CASSAGGYNTGELFF.

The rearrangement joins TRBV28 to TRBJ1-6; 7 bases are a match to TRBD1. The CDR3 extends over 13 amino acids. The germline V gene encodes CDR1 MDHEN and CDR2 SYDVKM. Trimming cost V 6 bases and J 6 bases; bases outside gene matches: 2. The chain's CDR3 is CASRGTANSPLHF. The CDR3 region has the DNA TGTGCCAGCAGGGGGACAGCTAATTCACCCCTCCACTTT.

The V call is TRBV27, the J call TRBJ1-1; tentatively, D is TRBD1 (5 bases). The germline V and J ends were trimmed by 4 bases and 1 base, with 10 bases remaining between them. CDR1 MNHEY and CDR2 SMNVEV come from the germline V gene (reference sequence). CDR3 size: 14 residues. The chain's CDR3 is CASSWTGGNTEAFF. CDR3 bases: TGTGCCAGCAGTTGGACGGGGGGGAACACTGAAGCTTTCTTT.

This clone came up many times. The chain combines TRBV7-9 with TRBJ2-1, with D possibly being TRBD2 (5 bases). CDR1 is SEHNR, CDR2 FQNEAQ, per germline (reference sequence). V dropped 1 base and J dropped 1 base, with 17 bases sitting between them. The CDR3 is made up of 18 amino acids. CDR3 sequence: CASSLGGLVRGSYNEQFF. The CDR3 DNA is TGTGCCAGCAGCTTAGGAGGATTGGTCCGGGGATCCTACAATGAGCAGTTCTTC.

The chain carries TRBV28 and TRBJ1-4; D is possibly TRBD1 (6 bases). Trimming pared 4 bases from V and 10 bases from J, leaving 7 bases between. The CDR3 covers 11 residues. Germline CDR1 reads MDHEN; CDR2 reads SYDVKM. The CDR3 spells CASSSQGKLFF. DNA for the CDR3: TGTGCCAGCAGTTCACAGGGAAAACTGTTTTTT.

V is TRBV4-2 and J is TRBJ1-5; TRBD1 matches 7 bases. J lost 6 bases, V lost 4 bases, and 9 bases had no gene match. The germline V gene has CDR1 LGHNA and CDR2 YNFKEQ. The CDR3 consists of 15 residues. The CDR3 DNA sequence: TGTGCCAGCAGCCGAGACAGGGATAGTACTCAGCCCCAGCATTTT. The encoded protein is CASSRDRDSTQPQHF.

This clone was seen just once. Here the CDR3 reads CASSGQGYYEQYF. The CDR3 region has the DNA TGTGCCAGTAGCGGACAGGGTTACTACGAGCAGTACTTC. The chain employs TRBV19 and TRBJ2-7; 8 bases agree with TRBD1. Trimming took 6 bases from V and 3 from J; bases not matched to a gene: 4. The CDR3 runs to 13 residues. CDR1 LNHDA and CDR2 SQIVND come from the germline V gene (reference sequence).

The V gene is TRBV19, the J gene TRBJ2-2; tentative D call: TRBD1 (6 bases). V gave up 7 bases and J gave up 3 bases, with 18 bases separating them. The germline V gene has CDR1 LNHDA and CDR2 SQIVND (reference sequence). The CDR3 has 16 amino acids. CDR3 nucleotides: TGTGCCAGTATAAGTCTGGGACAAATCCACACCGGGGAGCTGTTTTTT. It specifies CASISLGQIHTGELFF.

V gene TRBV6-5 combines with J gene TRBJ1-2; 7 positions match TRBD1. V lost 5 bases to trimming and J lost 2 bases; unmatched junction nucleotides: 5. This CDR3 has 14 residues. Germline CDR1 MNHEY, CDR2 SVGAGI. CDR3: CASSNTGVNYGYTF. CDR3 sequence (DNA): TGTGCCAGCAGTAACACAGGGGTAAACTATGGCTACACCTTC.

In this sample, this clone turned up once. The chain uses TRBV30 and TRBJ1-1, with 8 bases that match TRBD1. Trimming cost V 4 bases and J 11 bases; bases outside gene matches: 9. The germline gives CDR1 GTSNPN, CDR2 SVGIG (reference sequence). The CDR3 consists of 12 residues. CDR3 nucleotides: TGTGCCTGGACCGCGACAGGGGACGAGGCTTTCTTT. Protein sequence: CAWTATGDEAFF.

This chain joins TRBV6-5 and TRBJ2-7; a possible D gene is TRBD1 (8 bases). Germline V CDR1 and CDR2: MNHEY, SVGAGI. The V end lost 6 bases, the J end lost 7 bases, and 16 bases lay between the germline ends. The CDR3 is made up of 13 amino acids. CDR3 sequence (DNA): TGTGCCAGCAGCAACCTACAGGGGGGGGAGCAGTACTTC. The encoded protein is CASSNLQGGEQYF.

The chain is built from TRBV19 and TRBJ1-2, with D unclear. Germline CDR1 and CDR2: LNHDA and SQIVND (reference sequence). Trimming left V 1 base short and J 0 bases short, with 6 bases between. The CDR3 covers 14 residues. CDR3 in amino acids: CASSIAVSNYGYTF. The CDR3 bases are TGTGCCAGTAGTATAGCAGTATCTAACTATGGCTACACCTTC.

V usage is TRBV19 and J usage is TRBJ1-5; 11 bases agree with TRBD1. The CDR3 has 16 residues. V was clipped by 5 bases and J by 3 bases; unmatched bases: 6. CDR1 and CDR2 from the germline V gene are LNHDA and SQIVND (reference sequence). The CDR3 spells CASSPGTGGHNQPQHF. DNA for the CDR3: TGTGCCAGTAGTCCCGGGACAGGGGGGCACAATCAGCCCCAGCATTTT.

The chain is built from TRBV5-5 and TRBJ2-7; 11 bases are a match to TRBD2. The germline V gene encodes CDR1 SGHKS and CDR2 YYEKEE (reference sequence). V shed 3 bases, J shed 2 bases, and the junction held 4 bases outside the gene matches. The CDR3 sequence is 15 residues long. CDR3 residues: CASSSLAGGTYEQYF. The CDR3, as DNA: TGTGCCAGCAGCTCCCTAGCGGGGGGAACCTACGAGCAGTACTTC.

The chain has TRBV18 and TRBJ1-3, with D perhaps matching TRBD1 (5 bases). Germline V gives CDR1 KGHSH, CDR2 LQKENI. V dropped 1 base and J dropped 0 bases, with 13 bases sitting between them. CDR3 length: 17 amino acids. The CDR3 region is CASSPRETEVSGNTIYF. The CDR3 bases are TGTGCCAGCTCACCACGAGAGACAGAAGTCTCTGGAAACACCATATATTTT.

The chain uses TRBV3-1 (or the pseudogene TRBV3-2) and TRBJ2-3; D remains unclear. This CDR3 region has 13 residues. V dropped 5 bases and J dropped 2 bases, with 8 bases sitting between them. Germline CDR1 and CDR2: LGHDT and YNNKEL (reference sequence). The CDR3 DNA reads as TGTGCCAGCAGCTTAGCAGTCACAGATACGCAGTATTTT. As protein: CASSLAVTDTQYF.

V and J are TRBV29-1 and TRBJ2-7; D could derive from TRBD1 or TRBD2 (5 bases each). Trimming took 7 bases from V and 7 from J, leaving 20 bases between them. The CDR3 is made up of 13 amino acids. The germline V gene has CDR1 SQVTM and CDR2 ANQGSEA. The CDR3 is CSAEGPLSVEQYF. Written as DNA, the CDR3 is TGCAGCGCTGAGGGGCCTCTGTCTGTTGAGCAGTACTTC.

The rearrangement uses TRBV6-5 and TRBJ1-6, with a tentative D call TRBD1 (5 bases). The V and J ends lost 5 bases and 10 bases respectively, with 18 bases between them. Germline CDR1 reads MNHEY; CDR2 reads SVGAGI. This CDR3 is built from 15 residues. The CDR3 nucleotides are TGTGCCAGCAGTCCCCTCGGCAGGGAAGGATCACCCCTCCACTTT. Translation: CASSPLGREGSPLHF.

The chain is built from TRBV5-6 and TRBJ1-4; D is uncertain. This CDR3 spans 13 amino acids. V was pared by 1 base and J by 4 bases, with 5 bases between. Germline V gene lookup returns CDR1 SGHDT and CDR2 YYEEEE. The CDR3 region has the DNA TGTGCCAGCAGCTTGACGGTTAATGAAAAACTGTTTTTT. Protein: CASSLTVNEKLFF.

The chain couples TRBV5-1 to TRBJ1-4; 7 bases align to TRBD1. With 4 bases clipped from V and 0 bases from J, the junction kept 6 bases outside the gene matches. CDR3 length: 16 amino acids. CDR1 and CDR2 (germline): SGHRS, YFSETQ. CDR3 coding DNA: TGCGCCAGCAGCCGGGGACAGATTGCAACTAATGAAAAACTGTTTTTT. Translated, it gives CASSRGQIATNEKLFF.

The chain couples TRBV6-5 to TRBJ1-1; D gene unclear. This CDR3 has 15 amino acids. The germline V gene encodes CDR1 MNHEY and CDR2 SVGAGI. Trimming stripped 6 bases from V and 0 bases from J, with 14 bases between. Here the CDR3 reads CASSAAVGVNTEAFF. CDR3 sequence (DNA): TGTGCCAGCAGCGCGGCTGTCGGAGTGAACACTGAAGCTTTCTTT.

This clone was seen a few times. The DNA for the CDR3 is TGTGCCAGCAGTTTAATCGGGACAGGCCATAACTATGGCTACACCTTC. It encodes CASSLIGTGHNYGYTF. The J gene is TRBJ1-2, the V gene TRBV28, with 8 bases matching TRBD1. V shed 2 bases, J shed 1 base, and the junction held 6 bases outside the gene matches. The V gene's germline CDR1 is MDHEN and CDR2 SYDVKM. The CDR3 covers 16 residues.

CDR3 sequence: CASSLSYEQFF. CDR3 nucleotide sequence: TGTGCCAGCAGCCTGTCGTATGAGCAGTTCTTC. The chain carries TRBV7-9 and TRBJ2-1; D remains unclear. Germline assignment: CDR1 SEHNR and CDR2 FQNEAQ (reference sequence). The CDR3 is 11 residues long. V lost 5 bases and J 8 bases, leaving 7 bases between the germline ends.